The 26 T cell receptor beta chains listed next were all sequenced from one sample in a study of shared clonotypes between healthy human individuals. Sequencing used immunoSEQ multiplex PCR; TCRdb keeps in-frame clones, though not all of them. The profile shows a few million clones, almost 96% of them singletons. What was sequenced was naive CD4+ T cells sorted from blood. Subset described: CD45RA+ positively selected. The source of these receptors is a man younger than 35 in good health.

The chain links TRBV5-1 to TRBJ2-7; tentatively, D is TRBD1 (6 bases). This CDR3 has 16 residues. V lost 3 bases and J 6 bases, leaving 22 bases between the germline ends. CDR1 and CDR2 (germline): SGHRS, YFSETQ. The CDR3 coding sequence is TGCGCCAGCAGCTCCAGGGGAGAGGGAAGGAGAGGCGAGCAGTACTTC. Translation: CASSSRGEGRRGEQYF.

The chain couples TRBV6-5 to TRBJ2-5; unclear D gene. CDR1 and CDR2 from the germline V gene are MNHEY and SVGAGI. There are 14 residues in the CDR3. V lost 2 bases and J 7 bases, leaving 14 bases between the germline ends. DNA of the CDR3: TGTGCCAGCAGTTACCCCGGATCCTCTGGGACCCAGTACTTC. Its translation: CASSYPGSSGTQYF.

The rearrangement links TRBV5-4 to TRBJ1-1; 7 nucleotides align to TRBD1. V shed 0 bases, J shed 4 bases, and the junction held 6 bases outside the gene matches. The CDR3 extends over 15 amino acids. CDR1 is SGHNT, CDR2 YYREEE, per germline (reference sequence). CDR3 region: CASSLGGSGGTEAFF. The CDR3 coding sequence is TGTGCCAGCAGCTTGGGAGGTTCAGGGGGCACTGAAGCTTTCTTT. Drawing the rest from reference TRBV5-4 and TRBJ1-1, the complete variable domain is ETGVTQSPTHLIKTRGQQVTLRCSSQSGHNTVSWYQQALGQGPQFIFQYYREEENGRGNFPPRFSGLQFPNYSSELNVNALELDDSALYLCASSLGGSGGTEAFFGQGTRLTVV.

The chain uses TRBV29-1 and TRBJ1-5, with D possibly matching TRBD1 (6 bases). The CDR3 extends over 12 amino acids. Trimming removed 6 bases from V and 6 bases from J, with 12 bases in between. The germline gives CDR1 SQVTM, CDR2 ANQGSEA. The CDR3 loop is CSVVQGFQPQHF. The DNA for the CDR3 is TGCAGCGTGGTACAGGGTTTTCAGCCCCAGCATTTT.

The CDR3, as DNA: TGTGCCAGCAGGCCGGACAGGGGGTTCTACGAGCAGTACTTC. Its translation is CASRPDRGFYEQYF. The chain couples TRBV9 to TRBJ2-7; 10 nucleotides line up with TRBD1. V shed 5 bases and J 3 bases; nucleotides not matched to a gene: 5. Looked up from germline, CDR1 is SGDLS and CDR2 is YYNGEE. The CDR3 is 14 residues long. The full variable domain, in which reference TRBV9 and TRBJ2-7 provide the parts outside the CDR3, is DSGVTQTPKHLITATGQRVTLRCSPRSGDLSVYWYQQSLDQGLQFLIQYYNGEERAKGNILERFSAQQFPDLHSELNLSSLELGDSALYFCASRPDRGFYEQYFGPGTRLTVT.

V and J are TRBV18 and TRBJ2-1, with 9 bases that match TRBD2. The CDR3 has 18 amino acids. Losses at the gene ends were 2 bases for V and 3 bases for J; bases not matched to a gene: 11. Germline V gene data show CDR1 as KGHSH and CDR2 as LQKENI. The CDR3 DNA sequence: TGTGCCAGCTCACCAATCCCTCTCAGCGGGAGGAGCTACAATGAGCAGTTCTTC. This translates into CASSPIPLSGRSYNEQFF.

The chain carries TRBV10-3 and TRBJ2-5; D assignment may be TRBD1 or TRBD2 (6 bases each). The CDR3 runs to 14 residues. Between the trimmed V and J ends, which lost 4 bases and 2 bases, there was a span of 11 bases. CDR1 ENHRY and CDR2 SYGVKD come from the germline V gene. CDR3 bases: TGTGCCATCAGTGGGGGGGCACTACAAGAGACCCAGTACTTC. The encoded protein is CAISGGALQETQYF.

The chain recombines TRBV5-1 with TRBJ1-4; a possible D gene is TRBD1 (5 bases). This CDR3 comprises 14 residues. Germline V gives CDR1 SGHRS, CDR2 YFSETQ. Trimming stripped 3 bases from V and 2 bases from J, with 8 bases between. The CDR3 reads CASSSDSTNEKLFF. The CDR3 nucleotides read TGCGCCAGCAGCTCCGACAGTACTAATGAAAAACTGTTTTTT.

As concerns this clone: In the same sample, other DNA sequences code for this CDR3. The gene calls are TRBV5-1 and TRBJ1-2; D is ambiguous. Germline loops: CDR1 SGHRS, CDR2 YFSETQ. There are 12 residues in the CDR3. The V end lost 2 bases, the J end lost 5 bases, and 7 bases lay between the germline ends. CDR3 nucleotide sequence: TGCGCCAGCAGCTTCCCGGGGTATGGCTACACCTTC. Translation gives CASSFPGYGYTF.

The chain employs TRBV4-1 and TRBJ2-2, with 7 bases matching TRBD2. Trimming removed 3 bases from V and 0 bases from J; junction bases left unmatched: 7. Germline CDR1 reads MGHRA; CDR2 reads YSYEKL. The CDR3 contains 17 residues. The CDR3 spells CASSHYTGGTNTGELFF. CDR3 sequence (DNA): TGCGCCAGCAGCCACTATACCGGGGGGACGAACACCGGGGAGCTGTTTTTT.

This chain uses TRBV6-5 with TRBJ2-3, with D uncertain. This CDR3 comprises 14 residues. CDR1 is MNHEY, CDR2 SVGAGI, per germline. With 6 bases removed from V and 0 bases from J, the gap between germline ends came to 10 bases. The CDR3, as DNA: TGTGCCAGCAGGAGACTGACTAGCACAGATACGCAGTATTTT. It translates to CASRRLTSTDTQYF.

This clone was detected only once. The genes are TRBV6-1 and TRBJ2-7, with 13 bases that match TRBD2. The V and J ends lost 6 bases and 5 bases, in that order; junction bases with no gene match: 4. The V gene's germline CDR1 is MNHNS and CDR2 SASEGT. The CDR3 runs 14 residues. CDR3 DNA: TGTGCCAGCAGCCGACTAGCGGGAGGCCACGAGCAGTACTTC. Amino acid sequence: CASSRLAGGHEQYF.

The CDR3 spells CSVDAAFQETQYF. In DNA, the CDR3 is TGCAGCGTTGATGCAGCCTTCCAAGAGACCCAGTACTTC. The rearrangement uses TRBV29-1 and TRBJ2-5; D is undetermined. Germline values: CDR1 SQVTM, CDR2 ANQGSEA. The V and J ends lost 3 bases and 1 base respectively, with 9 bases between them. The CDR3 consists of 13 residues. The variable domain in full, with the rest retrieved from reference TRBV29-1 and TRBJ2-5, is SAVISQKPSRDICQRGTSLTIQCQVDSQVTMMFWYRQQPGQSLTLIATANQGSEATYESGFVIDKFPISRPNLTFSTLTVSNMSPEDSSIYLCSVDAAFQETQYFGPGTRLLVL.

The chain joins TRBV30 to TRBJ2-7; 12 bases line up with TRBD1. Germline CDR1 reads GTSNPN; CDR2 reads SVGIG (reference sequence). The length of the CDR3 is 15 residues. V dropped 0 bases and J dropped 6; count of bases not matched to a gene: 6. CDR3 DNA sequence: TGTGCCTGGAGTGTATCGGGGACAGGGGGCTTCGAGCAGTACTTC. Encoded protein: CAWSVSGTGGFEQYF.

This chain's CDR3 is CASSLIGVADEQYF. CDR3 DNA sequence: TGTGCCAGCAGCTTAATCGGGGTAGCTGACGAGCAGTACTTC. This chain joins TRBV7-2 and TRBJ2-7, with a weak D call TRBD2 (5 bases). Trimming left V 2 bases short and J 5 bases short, with 13 bases between. Germline V gene sequence: CDR1 SGHTA, CDR2 FQGNSA. The CDR3 runs to 14 residues.

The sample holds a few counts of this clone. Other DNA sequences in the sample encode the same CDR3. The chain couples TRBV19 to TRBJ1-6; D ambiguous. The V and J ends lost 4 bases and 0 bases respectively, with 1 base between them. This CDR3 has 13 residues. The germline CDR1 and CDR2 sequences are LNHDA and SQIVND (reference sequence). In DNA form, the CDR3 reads TGTGCCAGTAGTAACTCCTATAATTCACCCCTCCACTTT. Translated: CASSNSYNSPLHF.

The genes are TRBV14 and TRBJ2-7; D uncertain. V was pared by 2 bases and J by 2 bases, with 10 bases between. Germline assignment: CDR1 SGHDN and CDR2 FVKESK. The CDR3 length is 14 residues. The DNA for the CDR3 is TGTGCCAGCAGCCAACGGTATGGCCCCTACGAGCAGTACTTC. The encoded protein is CASSQRYGPYEQYF.

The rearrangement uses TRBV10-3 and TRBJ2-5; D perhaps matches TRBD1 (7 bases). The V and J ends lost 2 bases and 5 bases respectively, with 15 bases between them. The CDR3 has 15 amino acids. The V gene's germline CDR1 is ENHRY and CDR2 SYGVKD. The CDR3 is CAISEEDRAGETQYF. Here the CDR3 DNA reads TGTGCCATCAGTGAGGAAGACAGGGCGGGGGAGACCCAGTACTTC.

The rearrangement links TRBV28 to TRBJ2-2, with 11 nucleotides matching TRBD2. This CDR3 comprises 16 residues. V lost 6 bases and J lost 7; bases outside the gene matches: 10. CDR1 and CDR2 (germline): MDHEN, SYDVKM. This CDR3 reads CASSPRLAGWGGELFF. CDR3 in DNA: TGTGCCAGCAGCCCGCGACTAGCGGGGTGGGGCGGGGAGCTGTTTTTT.

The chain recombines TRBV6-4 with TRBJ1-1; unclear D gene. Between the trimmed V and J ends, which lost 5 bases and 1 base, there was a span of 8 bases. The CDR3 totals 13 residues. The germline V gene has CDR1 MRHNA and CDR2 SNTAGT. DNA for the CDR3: TGTGCCAGCAGTATGGGGAAGAACACTGAAGCTTTCTTT. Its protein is CASSMGKNTEAFF.

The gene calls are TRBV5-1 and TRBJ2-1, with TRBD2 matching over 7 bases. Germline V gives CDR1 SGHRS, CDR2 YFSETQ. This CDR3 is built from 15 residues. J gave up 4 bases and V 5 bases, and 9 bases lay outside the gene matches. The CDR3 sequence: CASSHGLGVYNEQFF. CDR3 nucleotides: TGCGCCAGCAGTCACGGACTAGGGGTTTACAATGAGCAGTTCTTC. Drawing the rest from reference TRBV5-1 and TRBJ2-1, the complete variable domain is KAGVTQTPRYLIKTRGQQVTLSCSPISGHRSVSWYQQTPGQGLQFLFEYFSETQRNKGNFPGRFSGRQFSNSRSEMNVSTLELGDSALYLCASSHGLGVYNEQFFGPGTRLTVL.

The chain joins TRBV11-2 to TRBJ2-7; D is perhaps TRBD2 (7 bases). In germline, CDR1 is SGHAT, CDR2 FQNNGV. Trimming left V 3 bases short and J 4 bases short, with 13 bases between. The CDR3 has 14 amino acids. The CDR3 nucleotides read TGTGCCAGCAGCTTGACGGGGGGCGTTTACGAGCAGTACTTC. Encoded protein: CASSLTGGVYEQYF.

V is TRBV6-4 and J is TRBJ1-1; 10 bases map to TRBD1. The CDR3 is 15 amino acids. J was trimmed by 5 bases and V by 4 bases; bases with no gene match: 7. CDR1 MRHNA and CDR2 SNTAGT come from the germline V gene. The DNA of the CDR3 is TGTGCCAGCAGTGCCAGACAGGGGGCATTAACTGAAGCTTTCTTT. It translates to CASSARQGALTEAFF.

The CDR3 loop reads CASSEQQAGGRIMETQYF. The CDR3 nucleotides are TGTGCCAGCAGTGAACAGCAGGCGGGGGGGCGAATCATGGAGACCCAGTACTTC. This chain joins TRBV6-1 and TRBJ2-5; 9 nucleotides align to TRBD2. CDR1 and CDR2 (germline): MNHNS, SASEGT. The CDR3 consists of 18 residues. Losses at the gene ends were 2 bases for V and 5 bases for J; bases not matched to a gene: 15.

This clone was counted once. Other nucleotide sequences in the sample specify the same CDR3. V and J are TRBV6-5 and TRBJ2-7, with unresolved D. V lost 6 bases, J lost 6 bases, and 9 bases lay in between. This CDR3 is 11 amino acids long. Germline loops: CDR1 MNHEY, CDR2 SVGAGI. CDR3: CASSLRGEQYF. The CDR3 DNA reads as TGTGCCAGCAGCCTCAGAGGCGAGCAGTACTTC.

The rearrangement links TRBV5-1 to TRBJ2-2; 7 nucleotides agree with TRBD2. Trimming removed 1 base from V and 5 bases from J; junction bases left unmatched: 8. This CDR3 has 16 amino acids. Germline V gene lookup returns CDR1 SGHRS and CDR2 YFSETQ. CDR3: CASSLSGFGGTGELFF. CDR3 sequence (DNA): TGCGCCAGCAGCTTGAGCGGGTTCGGGGGGACCGGGGAGCTGTTTTTT.